Given below is one T cell receptor beta chain in context. Antigen unknown. Use of 60 Vbeta and 13 Jbeta primers characterized the PCR. The data were produced by immunoSEQ multiplex PCR, yet TCRdb's version contains in-frame clones alone and is incomplete. This table holds roughly 99,000 clones, around 76% found once. Germline assignment: CDR1 SGHRS and CDR2 YFSETQ. V lost 0 bases to trimming and J lost 7 bases; unmatched junction nucleotides: 7. The CDR3 spans 15 residues. This record belongs to a study of cytomegalovirus exposure and HLA in healthy donors. Study observations and caveats: Most observed TCR sequences were rare, whereas some public TCRs were detected in many donors. With later analysis, a missense DCLRE1C variant became linked to TCR beta V- and J-gene trimming. The authors judged a highly shared variant cluster likely a sequencing artifact. CMV serostatus was the sole immune exposure data available.

The TCR sequence derives from a man aged 18 to 29 in good health and CMV-seronegative. This rearrangement joins TRBV5-1 to TRBJ1-2; 9 nucleotides line up with TRBD1. The sample comprised PBMCs. CDR3 loop: CASSLAGTGRGGYTF. CDR3 nucleotide sequence: TGCGCCAGCAGCTTGGCCGGGACAGGGCGTGGTGGCTACACCTTC. Variable domain in full (rest from reference TRBV5-1 and TRBJ1-2): KAGVTQTPRYLIKTRGQQVTLSCSPISGHRSVSWYQQTPGQGLQFLFEYFSETQRNKGNFPGRFSGRQFSNSRSEMNVSTLELGDSALYLCASSLAGTGRGGYTFGSGTRLTVV.